The TCR beta chain described here comes from a study of shared clonotypes between healthy human individuals. The CDR3 has 12 residues. Trimming took off 6 bases at V and 4 bases at J, with 10 bases between the two ends. CDR1 is MGHDK and CDR2 is SYGVNS in the germline V gene. Whole-study findings and limits: Non-shared clonotypes displayed generation probabilities falling below those of clonotypes present in all four donors.

Worth noting for this clone: Its antigen is undetermined.

CD45RO-negative cells were positively selected for CCR7, leaving out terminally differentiated effector memory CD45RA+ cells. Clones were sequenced by immunoSEQ multiplex PCR, and TCRdb holds only the in-frame ones, with some missing. Here the sample spans millions of clones, about 95% being singletons. This receptor was taken from a man aged 18 to 35 in good health. The sample was naive CD8+ T cells sorted from blood. The chain combines TRBV25-1 with TRBJ2-7, with TRBD1 as a possible D gene (5 bases). CDR3 loop: CASSKGAYEQYF. CDR3 bases: TGTGCCAGCAGCAAAGGGGCTTACGAGCAGTACTTC.